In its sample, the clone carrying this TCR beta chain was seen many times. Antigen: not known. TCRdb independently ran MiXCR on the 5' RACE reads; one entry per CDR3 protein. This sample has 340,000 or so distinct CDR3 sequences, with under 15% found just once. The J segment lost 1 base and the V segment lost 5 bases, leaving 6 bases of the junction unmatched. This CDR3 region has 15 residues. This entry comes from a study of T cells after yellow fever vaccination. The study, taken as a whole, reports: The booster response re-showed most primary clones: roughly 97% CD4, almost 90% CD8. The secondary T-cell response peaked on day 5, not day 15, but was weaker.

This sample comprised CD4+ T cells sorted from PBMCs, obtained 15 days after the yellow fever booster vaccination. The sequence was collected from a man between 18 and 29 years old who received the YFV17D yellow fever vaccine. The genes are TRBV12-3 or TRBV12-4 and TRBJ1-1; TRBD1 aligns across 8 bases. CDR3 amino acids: CASSRAGTGNTEAFF. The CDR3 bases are TGTGCCAGCAGTCGCGCCGGGACAGGGAACACTGAAGCTTTCTTT.